This is a list of T cell receptor beta chains from one sample in a study of blood T cell repertoires in COVID-19. TCRdb's table, derived via immunoSEQ multiplex PCR, lists solely in-frame clones and lacks some. The repertoire has about 480,000 clones, roughly 90% of them found once; the top ten carry 1.5% to 2%. The sample was PBMCs or T cells enriched from blood (not recorded which). The origin of the receptors is a woman aged 40 to 50 who had recovered from COVID-19. Each CDR3 is given with its conserved first and last residue. A D gene is named only where the DNA matches it firmly. The size field is filled for only some rows; it gives once, few, many or a size class.

v_call	j_call	d_call	clone_size	cdr3_nt	cdr3_aa
TRBV19	TRBJ2-1	TRBD2	NA	TGTGCCAGTAGTAACGGGAGGGGGACTAGCGGATTATACAATGAGCAGTTCTTC	CASSNGRGTSGLYNEQFF
TRBV4-2	TRBJ2-7	TRBD2	NA	TGTGCCAGCAGCCAAGAGGGGGGGAGTAGCGGAACCTACGAGCAGTACTTC	CASSQEGGSSGTYEQYF
TRBV29-1	TRBJ2-1	NA	NA	TGCAGCGTTGAATCGAACGGTGGGAGCTCCTACAATGAGCAGTTCTTC	CSVESNGGSSYNEQFF
TRBV29-1	TRBJ2-5	NA	once	TGCAGCGTGGTCCGTAGCGGACAAGAGACCCAGTACTTC	CSVVRSGQETQYF
TRBV10-2	TRBJ1-2	NA	NA	TGCGCCAGCCAGGAGGGACTACTGTCTGGCTACACCTTC	CASQEGLLSGYTF
TRBV12-3/TRBV12-4	TRBJ2-1	TRBD2	NA	TGTGCCAGCAGTAAACTAGCGGGGGTCGACCCGTTCTTC	CASSKLAGVDPFF
TRBV3-1/TRBV3-2	TRBJ1-2	NA	NA	TGTGCCAGCAGCCAAGCCAGCGCCGGCTACACCTTC	CASSQASAGYTF
TRBV7-2	TRBJ2-7	TRBD2	NA	TGTGCCAGCAGCTTGCGAAACCAACTAGCGGGGTTGCACGAGCAGTACTTC	CASSLRNQLAGLHEQYF
TRBV15	TRBJ2-2	NA	NA	TGTGCCACCAGCAGCGACACAACCGGGGAGCTGTTTTTT	CATSSDTTGELFF
TRBV29-1	TRBJ2-4	TRBD1	NA	TGCAGCGACGGACAGGGGGTAGCCAAAAACATTCAGTACTTC	CSDGQGVAKNIQYF
TRBV10-3	TRBJ2-3	TRBD2	NA	TGTGCCATCAGTGAAGAGGGGACTACCACAGATACGCAGTATTTT	CAISEEGTTTDTQYF
TRBV10-3	TRBJ1-3	TRBD1	few	TGTGCCATCAGAGAGACAGGGTCGAGCTCTGGAAACACCATATATTTT	CAIRETGSSSGNTIYF
TRBV6-6	TRBJ1-6	NA	NA	TGTGCCAGCAGTCCGCTCAGGGGAAAGTCCTATAATTCACCCCTCCACTTT	CASSPLRGKSYNSPLHF
TRBV3-1/TRBV3-2	TRBJ1-1	NA	once	TGTGCCAGCAGCCAAGGGGCAGGGGTGAACACTGAAGCTTTCTTT	CASSQGAGVNTEAFF
TRBV7-8	TRBJ1-5	NA	once	TGTGCCAGCAGCTTAGCGGGGAGGAATCAGCCCCAGCATTTT	CASSLAGRNQPQHF
TRBV25-1	TRBJ1-1	NA	NA	TGTGCCAGCAGTGAGACGGGGGTGGGAAGAACTGAAGCTTTCTTT	CASSETGVGRTEAFF
TRBV11-2	TRBJ1-1	TRBD1	NA	TGTGCCAGCAGCTTAGAACAGGGGAGATATGAAGCTTTCTTT	CASSLEQGRYEAFF
TRBV15	TRBJ1-5	NA	NA	TGTGCCACCAGCAGAGTAATCCCTAGCAATCAGCCCCAGCATTTT	CATSRVIPSNQPQHF
TRBV10-3	TRBJ1-3	NA	NA	TGTGCCATCAGACTCTCTGGAAACACCATATATTTT	CAIRLSGNTIYF
TRBV11-2	TRBJ2-3	TRBD2	NA	TGTGCCAGCAGCTTAGTTGGGGGAGCGGGAGACACAGATACGCAGTATTTT	CASSLVGGAGDTDTQYF
TRBV4-1	TRBJ2-5	TRBD2	NA	TGCGCCAGCAGCCAAGATACCCGGGCGGGAGGCTGGGAGACCCAGTACTTC	CASSQDTRAGGWETQYF
TRBV7-8	TRBJ2-1	NA	NA	TGTGCCAGCAGCTTAGCCCGGGACTACAATGAGCAGTTCTTC	CASSLARDYNEQFF
TRBV3-1/TRBV3-2	TRBJ1-3	TRBD1	NA	TGTGCCAGCGGCCGGGACAGGGGAAACACCATATATTTT	CASGRDRGNTIYF
TRBV11-2	TRBJ1-1	NA	NA	TGTGCCAGCAACCGAGTTGGGACATCCACTATGAACACTGAAGCTTTCTTT	CASNRVGTSTMNTEAFF
TRBV30	TRBJ1-5	TRBD1	NA	TGTGCCTGGAGTGCCTTAGGACAGGGCAATCAGCCCCAGCATTTT	CAWSALGQGNQPQHF
TRBV27	TRBJ2-7	TRBD1	once	TGTGCCAGCACCAAACGCGGGACAGGCCAAACCTACGAGCAGTACTTC	CASTKRGTGQTYEQYF
TRBV4-1	TRBJ2-2	TRBD1	NA	TGCGCCAGCAGCGCCCGGGACAGTAACACCGGGGAGCTGTTTTTT	CASSARDSNTGELFF
TRBV7-2	TRBJ2-4	TRBD2	NA	TGTGCCAGCAGTTATACTAGCGGGAGGGGGGGCAAAAACATTCAGTACTTC	CASSYTSGRGGKNIQYF
TRBV19	TRBJ1-5	NA	once	TGTGCCAGTAGTCTAAACAATCAGCCCCAGCATTTT	CASSLNNQPQHF
TRBV5-4	TRBJ2-7	TRBD1	NA	TGTGCCAGCAGCACGGGACAGTCCGATTACGAGCAGTACTTC	CASSTGQSDYEQYF
TRBV4-1	TRBJ2-7	NA	once	TGCGCCAGCAGCCCGGGATGGTCCCCCTACGAGCAGTACTTC	CASSPGWSPYEQYF
TRBV27	TRBJ2-1	TRBD2	NA	TGTGCCAGCAGTTTCCCTGGGACTAGCGGGTACTACAATGAGCAGTTCTTC	CASSFPGTSGYYNEQFF
TRBV7-2	TRBJ2-1	TRBD1	NA	TGTGCCAGCAGCTTTCAGGGGGCGAGCAATGAGCAGTTCTTC	CASSFQGASNEQFF
TRBV2	TRBJ2-7	NA	NA	TGTGCCAGCAGTAGAGAACGCTCGGCCTACGAGCAGTACTTC	CASSRERSAYEQYF
TRBV3-1/TRBV3-2	TRBJ1-2	NA	NA	TGTGCCAGCAGCCAAGGGTCTGGGCAGTTGTATGGCTACACCTTC	CASSQGSGQLYGYTF
TRBV5-1	TRBJ1-2	NA	NA	TGCGCCAGCAGCCCACTGGGCGCAGGCTCCTATGGCTACACCTTC	CASSPLGAGSYGYTF
TRBV25-1	TRBJ2-6	NA	NA	TGTGCCAGCAGTGAAGCCGGGGGGGCCAACGTCCTGACTTTC	CASSEAGGANVLTF
TRBV25-1	TRBJ2-5	NA	many	TGTGCCAGCAGTGGGACAGCTTTACAAGAGACCCAGTACTTC	CASSGTALQETQYF
TRBV6-5	TRBJ2-7	TRBD2	NA	TGTGCCAGCAGTTACCAACCTAGCGGGAGGACCTACGAGCAGTACTTC	CASSYQPSGRTYEQYF
TRBV11-3	TRBJ2-1	TRBD2	NA	TGTGCCAGCAGCTCCCCTTCAGCGGGAGTGGGCCGTAATGAGCAGTTCTTC	CASSSPSAGVGRNEQFF
TRBV5-4	TRBJ1-2	NA	NA	TGTGCCAGCAGCTCGCCGGACTATGGCTACACCTTC	CASSSPDYGYTF
TRBV25-1	TRBJ1-1	NA	NA	TGTGCCACCAGGAGAGCCGGGACAATGAACACTGAAGCTTTCTTT	CATRRAGTMNTEAFF
TRBV30	TRBJ2-1	TRBD2	NA	TGTGCCTGGAGTGTACTGGCGGGAGGGGCGGGAACCTACAATGAGCAGTTCTTC	CAWSVLAGGAGTYNEQFF
TRBV6-2/TRBV6-3	TRBJ2-1	TRBD1	NA	TGTGCCAGCAGTCTGGCACGAACAGGGGATTGGAAGCAGTTCTTC	CASSLARTGDWKQFF
TRBV7-2	TRBJ2-7	NA	NA	TGTGCCAGCAGCCCCCAACGGGAGTACGAGCAGTACTTC	CASSPQREYEQYF
TRBV18	TRBJ1-2	NA	NA	TGTGCCAGCTCACCAGCGCAAAATACGGGTGGCTACACCTTC	CASSPAQNTGGYTF
TRBV27	TRBJ2-1	TRBD2	NA	TGTGCCAGCACCCCCCCTGCGGGAGTTGTGCAGTTCTTC	CASTPPAGVVQFF
TRBV20-1	TRBJ2-7	TRBD1	NA	TGCAGTGCTAGTAGTTCGGGACAGGGGCGGGGAATCTACGAGCAGTACTTC	CSASSSGQGRGIYEQYF
TRBV7-2	TRBJ2-3	TRBD1	once	TGTGCCAGCAGCCCTGGGACAGTCACAGATACGCAGTATTTT	CASSPGTVTDTQYF
TRBV29-1	TRBJ2-7	TRBD2	NA	TGCAGCGCCATAGGTGGACTAGCGGGAGGTCTCTCCTACGAGCAGTACTTC	CSAIGGLAGGLSYEQYF
TRBV6-5	TRBJ1-2	NA	NA	TGTGCCAGCAGTCCGCACAGGGTCGACTATGGCTACACCTTC	CASSPHRVDYGYTF
TRBV18	TRBJ2-7	TRBD1	NA	TGTGCCAGCTCACCACTGGGACAGGCCACCTACGAGCAGTACTTC	CASSPLGQATYEQYF
TRBV18	TRBJ2-7	NA	NA	TGTGCCAGCTCACCAACGTCAGGGGTCCTCTCCTACGAGCAGTACTTC	CASSPTSGVLSYEQYF
TRBV25-1	TRBJ2-1	TRBD2	NA	TGTGCCAGCAGTATAGCGGGAGCCAATGAGCAGTTCTTC	CASSIAGANEQFF
TRBV15	TRBJ2-2	NA	NA	TGTGCCACCAGCAGCCCCATAGGGCTGGAGGGATCCACCGGGGAGCTGTTTTTT	CATSSPIGLEGSTGELFF
TRBV7-2	TRBJ1-3	NA	NA	TGTGCCAGCAGCTTAGAACAAGCGTACTCTGGAAACACCATATATTTT	CASSLEQAYSGNTIYF
TRBV10-3	TRBJ1-4	NA	NA	TGTGCCATCAGTGAGGGGGGCTGGGGTGAAAAACTGTTTTTT	CAISEGGWGEKLFF
TRBV6-5	TRBJ1-1	TRBD1	NA	TGTGCCAGCAGTAGCCGGGACAGGGGGCTGGCTGAAGCTTTCTTT	CASSSRDRGLAEAFF
TRBV5-1	TRBJ1-2	TRBD1	NA	TGCGCCAGCACCAGGGACAGACCTGACTATGGCTACACCTTC	CASTRDRPDYGYTF